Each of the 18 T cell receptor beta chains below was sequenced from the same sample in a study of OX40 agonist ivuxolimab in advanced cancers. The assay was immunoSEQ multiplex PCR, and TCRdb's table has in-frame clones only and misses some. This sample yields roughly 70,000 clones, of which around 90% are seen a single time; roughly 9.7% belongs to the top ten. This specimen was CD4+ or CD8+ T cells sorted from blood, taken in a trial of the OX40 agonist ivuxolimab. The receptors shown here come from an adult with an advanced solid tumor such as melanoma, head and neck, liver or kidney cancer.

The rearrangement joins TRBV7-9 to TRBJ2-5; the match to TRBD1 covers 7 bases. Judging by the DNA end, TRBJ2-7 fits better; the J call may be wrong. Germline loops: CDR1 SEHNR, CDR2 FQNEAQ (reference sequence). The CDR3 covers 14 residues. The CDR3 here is CASSSGHGTVEQYF. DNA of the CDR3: TGTGCCAGCAGCTCCGGGCACGGGACAGTCGAGCAGTACTTC.

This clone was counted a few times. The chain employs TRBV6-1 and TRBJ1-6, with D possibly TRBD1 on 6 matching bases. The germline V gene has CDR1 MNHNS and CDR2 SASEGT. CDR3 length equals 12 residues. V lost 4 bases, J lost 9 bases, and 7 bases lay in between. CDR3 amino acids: CASSGTASPLHF. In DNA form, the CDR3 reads TGTGCCAGCAGTGGGACAGCTTCACCCCTCCACTTT.

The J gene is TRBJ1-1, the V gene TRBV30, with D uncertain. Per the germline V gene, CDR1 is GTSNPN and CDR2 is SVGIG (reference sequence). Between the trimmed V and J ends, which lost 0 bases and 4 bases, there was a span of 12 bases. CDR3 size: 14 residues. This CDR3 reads CAWSVDVLGTEAFF. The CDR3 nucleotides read TGTGCCTGGAGTGTTGATGTCTTGGGCACTGAAGCTTTCTTT.

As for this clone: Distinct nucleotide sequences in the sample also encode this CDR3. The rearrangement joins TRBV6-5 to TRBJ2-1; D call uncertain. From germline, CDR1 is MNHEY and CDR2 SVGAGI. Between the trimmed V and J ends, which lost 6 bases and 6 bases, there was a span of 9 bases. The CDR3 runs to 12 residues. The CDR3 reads CASSSTGNEQFF. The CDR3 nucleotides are TGTGCCAGCAGCTCGACGGGCAATGAGCAGTTCTTC.

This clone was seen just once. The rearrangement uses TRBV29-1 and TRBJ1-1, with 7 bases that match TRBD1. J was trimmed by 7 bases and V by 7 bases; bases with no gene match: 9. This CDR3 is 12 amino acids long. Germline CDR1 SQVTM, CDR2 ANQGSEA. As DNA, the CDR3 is TGCAGCGCCTGCCGGTGGGACAGTGAAGCTTTCTTT. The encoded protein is CSACRWDSEAFF.

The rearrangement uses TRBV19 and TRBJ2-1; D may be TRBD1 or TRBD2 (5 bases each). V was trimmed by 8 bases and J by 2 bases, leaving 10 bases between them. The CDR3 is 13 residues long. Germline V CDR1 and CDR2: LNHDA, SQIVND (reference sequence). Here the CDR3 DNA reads TGTGCCAGTGCGAGGGGTGCCTACAATGAGCAGTTCTTC. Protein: CASARGAYNEQFF.

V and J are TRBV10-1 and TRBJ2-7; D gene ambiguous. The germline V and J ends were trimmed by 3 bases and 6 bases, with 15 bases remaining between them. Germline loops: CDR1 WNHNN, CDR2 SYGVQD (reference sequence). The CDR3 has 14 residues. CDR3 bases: TGCGCCAGCAGTGATCCCGGATTAAAGCGCGAGCAGTACTTC. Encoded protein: CASSDPGLKREQYF.

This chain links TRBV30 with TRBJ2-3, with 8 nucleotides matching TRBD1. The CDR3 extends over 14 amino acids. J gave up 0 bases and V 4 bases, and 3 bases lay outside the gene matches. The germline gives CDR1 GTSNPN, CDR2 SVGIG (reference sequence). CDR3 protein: CAWTGQGSTDTQYF. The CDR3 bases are TGTGCCTGGACCGGACAGGGCAGCACAGATACGCAGTATTTT.

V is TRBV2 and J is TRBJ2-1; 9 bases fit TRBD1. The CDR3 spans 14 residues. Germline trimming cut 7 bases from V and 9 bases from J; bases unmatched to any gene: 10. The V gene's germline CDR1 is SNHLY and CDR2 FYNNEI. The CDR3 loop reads CASTPGQGSIEQFF. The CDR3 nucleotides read TGTGCCAGCACCCCGGGACAGGGTTCAATTGAGCAGTTCTTC.

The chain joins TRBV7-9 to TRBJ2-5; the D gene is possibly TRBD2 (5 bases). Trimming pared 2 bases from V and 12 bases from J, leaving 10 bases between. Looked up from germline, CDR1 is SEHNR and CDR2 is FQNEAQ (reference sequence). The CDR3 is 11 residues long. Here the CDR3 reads CASSLSIGKYF. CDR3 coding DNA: TGTGCCAGCAGCTTATCCATCGGGAAGTACTTC.

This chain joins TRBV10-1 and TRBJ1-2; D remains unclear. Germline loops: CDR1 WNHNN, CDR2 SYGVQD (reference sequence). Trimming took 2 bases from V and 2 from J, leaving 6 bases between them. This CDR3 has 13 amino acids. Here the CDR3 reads CASSENRNYGYTF. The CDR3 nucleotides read TGCGCCAGCAGTGAGAACAGAAACTATGGCTACACCTTC.

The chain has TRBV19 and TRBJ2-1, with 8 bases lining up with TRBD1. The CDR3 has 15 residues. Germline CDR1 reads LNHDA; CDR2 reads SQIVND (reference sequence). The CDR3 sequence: CASSRGRGGSDEQFF. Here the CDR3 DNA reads TGTGCAAGCTCCAGGGGGCGAGGGGGGTCGGATGAGCAGTTCTTC.

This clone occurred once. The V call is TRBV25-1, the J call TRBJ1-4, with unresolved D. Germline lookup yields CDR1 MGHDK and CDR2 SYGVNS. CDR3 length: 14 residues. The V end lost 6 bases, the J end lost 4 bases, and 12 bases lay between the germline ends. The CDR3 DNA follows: TGTGCCAGCAGCATCGGAGGCGGTAATGAAAAACTGTTTTTT. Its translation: CASSIGGGNEKLFF.

The CDR3 sequence is CASTDPFISGNTIYF. DNA for the CDR3: TGTGCCAGCACCGATCCCTTTATCTCTGGAAACACCATATATTTT. V usage is TRBV7-2 and J usage is TRBJ1-3, with D uncertain. The CDR3 consists of 15 residues. From germline, CDR1 is SGHTA and CDR2 FQGNSA. The V end was cut by 7 bases, the J end by 0 bases, with 13 bases between.

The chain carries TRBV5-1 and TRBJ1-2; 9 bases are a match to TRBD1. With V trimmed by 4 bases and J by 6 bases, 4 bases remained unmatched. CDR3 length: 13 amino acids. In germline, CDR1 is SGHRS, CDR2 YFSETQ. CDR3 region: CASSLGQGDGYTF. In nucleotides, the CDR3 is TGCGCCAGCAGCCTGGGACAGGGTGATGGCTACACCTTC.

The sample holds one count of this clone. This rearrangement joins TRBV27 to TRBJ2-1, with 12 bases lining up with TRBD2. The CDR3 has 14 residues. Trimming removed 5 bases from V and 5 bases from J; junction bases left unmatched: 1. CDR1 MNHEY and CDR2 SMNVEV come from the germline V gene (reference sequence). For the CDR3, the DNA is TGTGCCAGCAGTCGACTAGCGGGAGACAATGAGCAGTTCTTC. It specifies CASSRLAGDNEQFF.

The chain's CDR3 is CASSRTGGAYGYTF. The CDR3 region has the DNA TGTGCCAGCAGTCGGACAGGGGGCGCCTATGGCTACACCTTC. The gene calls are TRBV27 and TRBJ1-2; 11 bases agree with TRBD1. V trimming: 5 bases; J trimming: 4 bases; junction bases outside the gene matches: 3. Germline CDR1 MNHEY, CDR2 SMNVEV (reference sequence). CDR3 size: 14 residues.

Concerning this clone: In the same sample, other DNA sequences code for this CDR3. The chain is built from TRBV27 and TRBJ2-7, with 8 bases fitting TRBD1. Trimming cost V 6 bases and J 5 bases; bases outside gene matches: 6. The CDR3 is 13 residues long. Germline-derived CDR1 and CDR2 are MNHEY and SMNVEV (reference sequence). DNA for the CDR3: TGTGCCAGCAGCCGGACAGGGTTGGACGAGCAGTACTTC. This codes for CASSRTGLDEQYF.